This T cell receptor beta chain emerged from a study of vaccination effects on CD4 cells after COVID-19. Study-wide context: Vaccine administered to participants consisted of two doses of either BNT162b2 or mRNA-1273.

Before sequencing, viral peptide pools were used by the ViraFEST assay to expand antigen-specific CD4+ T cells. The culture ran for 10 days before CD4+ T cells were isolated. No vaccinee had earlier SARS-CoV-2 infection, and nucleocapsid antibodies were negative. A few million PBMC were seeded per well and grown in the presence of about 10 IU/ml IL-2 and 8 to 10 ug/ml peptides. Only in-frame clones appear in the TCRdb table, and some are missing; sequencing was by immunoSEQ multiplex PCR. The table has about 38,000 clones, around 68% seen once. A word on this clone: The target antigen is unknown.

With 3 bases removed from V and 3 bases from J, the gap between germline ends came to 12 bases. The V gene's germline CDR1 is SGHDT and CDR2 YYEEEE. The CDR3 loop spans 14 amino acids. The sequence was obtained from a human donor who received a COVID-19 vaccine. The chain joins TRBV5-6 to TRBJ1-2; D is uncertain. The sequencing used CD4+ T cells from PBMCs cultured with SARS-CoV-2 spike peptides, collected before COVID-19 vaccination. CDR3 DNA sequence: TGTGCCAGCAGCTCGTCTACTGATGACTATGGCTACACCTTC. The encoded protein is CASSSSTDDYGYTF.